This T cell receptor (beta chain) was identified during a study of blood T cell repertoires in COVID-19. Study-wide context: Spain, Italy and the United States supplied samples that represented acute and convalescent COVID-19.

Those who participated ranged in age from roughly 18 to 89 years and resided in about two dozen US areas. Clinical history as reported by participants underpinned cohort assignment. In the source study's methods: Counts of nucleated cells, estimated from reference gene primer amplification, were obtained. The repertoire was sequenced with immunoSEQ multiplex PCR; TCRdb's copy has only in-frame clones and lacks some. V and J calls and clone size are those listed in that table; D and trimming were worked out from the DNA. The sample carries fewer than 400,000 clones, 85% recorded once. The CDR3 is made up of 15 amino acids. V was clipped by 0 bases and J by 0 bases, with 9 bases between them. Germline V gene lookup returns CDR1 LGHDT and CDR2 YNNKEL (reference sequence). For this clone: Other DNA sequences in the same sample also yield this CDR3.

J is TRBJ2-7 and V is TRBV3-1 (or the pseudogene TRBV3-2); tentative D call: TRBD2 (5 bases). The sequence was collected from a young woman who had been exposed to COVID-19. Sequenced sample: PBMCs or T cells enriched from blood (not recorded which). CDR3 sequence: CASSQESGSSYEQYF. The CDR3 bases are TGTGCCAGCAGCCAAGAGAGCGGTAGCTCCTACGAGCAGTACTTC.